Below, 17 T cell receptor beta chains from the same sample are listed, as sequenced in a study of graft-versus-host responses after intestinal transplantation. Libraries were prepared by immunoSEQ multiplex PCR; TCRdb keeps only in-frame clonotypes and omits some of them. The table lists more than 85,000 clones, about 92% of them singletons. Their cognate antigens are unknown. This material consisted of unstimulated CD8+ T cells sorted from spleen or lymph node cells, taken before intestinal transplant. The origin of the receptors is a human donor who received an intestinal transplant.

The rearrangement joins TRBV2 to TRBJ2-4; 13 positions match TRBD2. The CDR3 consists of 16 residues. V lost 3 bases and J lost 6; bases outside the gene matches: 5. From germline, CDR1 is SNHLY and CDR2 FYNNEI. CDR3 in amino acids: CASSEGLAGRGNIQYF. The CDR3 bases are TGTGCCAGCAGTGAGGGACTAGCGGGGCGAGGAAACATTCAGTACTTC.

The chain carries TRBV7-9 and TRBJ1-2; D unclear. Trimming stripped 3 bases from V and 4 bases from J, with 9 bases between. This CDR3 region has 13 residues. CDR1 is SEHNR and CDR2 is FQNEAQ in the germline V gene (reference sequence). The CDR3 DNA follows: TGTGCCAGCAGCTTGGGCGGGCCCTATGGCTACACCTTC. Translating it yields CASSLGGPYGYTF.

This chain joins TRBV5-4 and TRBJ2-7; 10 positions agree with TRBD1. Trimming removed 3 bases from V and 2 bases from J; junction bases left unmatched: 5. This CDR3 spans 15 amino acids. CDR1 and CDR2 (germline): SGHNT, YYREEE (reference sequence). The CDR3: CASSWGQGLTYEQYF. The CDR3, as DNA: TGTGCCAGCAGCTGGGGACAGGGGCTAACCTACGAGCAGTACTTC.

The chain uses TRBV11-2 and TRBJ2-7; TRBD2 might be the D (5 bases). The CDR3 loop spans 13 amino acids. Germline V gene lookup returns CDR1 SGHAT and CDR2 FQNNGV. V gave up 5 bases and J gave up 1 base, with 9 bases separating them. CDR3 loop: CASSPRGSYEQYF. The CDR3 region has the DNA TGTGCCAGCAGCCCCCGGGGATCCTACGAGCAGTACTTC.

The CDR3 spells CASSFGQGVGTEAFF. The DNA for the CDR3 is TGTGCCAGCAGCTTTGGACAGGGGGTTGGCACTGAAGCTTTCTTT. The chain joins TRBV7-9 to TRBJ1-1, with TRBD1 matching 10 bases. Germline V gene data show CDR1 as SEHNR and CDR2 as FQNEAQ (reference sequence). The CDR3 totals 15 residues. Trimming took 3 bases from V and 4 from J; bases not matched to a gene: 5.

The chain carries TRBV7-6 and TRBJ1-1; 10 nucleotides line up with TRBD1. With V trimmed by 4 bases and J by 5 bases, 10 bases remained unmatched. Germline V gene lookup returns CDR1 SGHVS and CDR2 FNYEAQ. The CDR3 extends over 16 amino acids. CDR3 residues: CASSSHPGTGVTEAFF. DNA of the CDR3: TGTGCCAGCAGCTCACACCCCGGGACAGGGGTAACTGAAGCTTTCTTT.

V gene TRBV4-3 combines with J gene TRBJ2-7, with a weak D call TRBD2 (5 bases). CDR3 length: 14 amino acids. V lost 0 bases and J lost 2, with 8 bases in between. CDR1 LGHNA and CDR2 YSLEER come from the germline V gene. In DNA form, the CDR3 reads TGCGCCAGCAGCCAAGATTCCGGGGCCTACGAGCAGTACTTC. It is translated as CASSQDSGAYEQYF.

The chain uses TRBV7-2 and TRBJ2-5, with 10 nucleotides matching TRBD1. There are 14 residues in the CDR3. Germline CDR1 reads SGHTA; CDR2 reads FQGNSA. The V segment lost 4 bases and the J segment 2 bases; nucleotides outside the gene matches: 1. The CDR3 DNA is TGTGCCAGCAGCTGGACAGGGGGGCAAGAGACCCAGTACTTC. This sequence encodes CASSWTGGQETQYF.

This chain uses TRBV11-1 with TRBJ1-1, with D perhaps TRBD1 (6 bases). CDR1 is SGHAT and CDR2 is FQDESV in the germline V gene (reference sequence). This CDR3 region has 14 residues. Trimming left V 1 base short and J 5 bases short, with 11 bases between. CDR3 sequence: CASSLEFQGTEAFF. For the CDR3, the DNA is TGTGCCAGCAGCTTAGAGTTCCAGGGGACTGAAGCTTTCTTT.

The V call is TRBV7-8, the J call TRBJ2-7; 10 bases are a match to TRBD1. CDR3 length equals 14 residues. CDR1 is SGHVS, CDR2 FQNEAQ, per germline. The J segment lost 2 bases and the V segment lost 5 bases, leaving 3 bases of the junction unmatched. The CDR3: CASSIGTGAYEQYF. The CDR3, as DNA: TGTGCCAGCAGCATAGGGACAGGGGCCTACGAGCAGTACTTC.

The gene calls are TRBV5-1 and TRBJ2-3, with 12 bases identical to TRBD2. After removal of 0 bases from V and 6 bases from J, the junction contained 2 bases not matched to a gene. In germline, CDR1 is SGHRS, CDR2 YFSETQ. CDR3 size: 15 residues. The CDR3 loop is CASSLASGGADTQYF. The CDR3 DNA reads TGCGCCAGCAGCTTGGCTAGCGGGGGGGCGGATACGCAGTATTTT.

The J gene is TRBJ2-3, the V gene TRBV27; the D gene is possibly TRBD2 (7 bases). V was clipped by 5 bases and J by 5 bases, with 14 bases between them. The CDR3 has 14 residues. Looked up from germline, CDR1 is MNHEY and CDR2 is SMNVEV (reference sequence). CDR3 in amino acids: CASSHLRGGDTQYF. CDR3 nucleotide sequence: TGTGCCAGCAGTCATCTTAGGGGGGGAGATACGCAGTATTTT.

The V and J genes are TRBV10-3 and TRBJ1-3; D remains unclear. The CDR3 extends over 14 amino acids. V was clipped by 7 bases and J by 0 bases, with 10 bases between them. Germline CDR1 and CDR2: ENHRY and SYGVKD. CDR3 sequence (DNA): TGTGCCATCAACGACTTAGCCTCTGGAAACACCATATATTTT. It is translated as CAINDLASGNTIYF.

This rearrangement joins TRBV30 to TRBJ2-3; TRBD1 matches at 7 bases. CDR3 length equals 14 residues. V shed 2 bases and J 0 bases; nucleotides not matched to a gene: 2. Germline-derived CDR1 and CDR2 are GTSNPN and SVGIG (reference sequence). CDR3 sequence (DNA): TGTGCCTGGAGTCCAGGGGGTAGCACAGATACGCAGTATTTT. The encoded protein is CAWSPGGSTDTQYF.

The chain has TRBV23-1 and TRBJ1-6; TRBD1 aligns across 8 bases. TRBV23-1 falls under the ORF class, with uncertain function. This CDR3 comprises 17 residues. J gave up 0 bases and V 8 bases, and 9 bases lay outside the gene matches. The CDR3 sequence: CASPDRGFSSYNSPLHF. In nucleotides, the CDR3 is TGCGCCAGCCCTGACAGGGGCTTTAGCTCCTATAATTCACCCCTCCACTTT.

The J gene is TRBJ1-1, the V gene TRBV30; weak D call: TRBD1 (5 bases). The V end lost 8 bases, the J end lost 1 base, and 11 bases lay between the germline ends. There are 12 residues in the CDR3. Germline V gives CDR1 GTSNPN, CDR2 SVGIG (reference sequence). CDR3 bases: TGTGCCGGGGGACTTTCGAACACTGAAGCTTTCTTT. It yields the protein CAGGLSNTEAFF. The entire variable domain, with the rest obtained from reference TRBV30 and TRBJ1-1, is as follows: SQTIHQWPATLVQPVGSPLSLECTVEGTSNPNLYWYRQAAGRGLQLLFYSVGIGQISSEVPQNLSASRPQDRQFILSSKKLLLSDSGFYLCAGGLSNTEAFFGQGTRLTVV.

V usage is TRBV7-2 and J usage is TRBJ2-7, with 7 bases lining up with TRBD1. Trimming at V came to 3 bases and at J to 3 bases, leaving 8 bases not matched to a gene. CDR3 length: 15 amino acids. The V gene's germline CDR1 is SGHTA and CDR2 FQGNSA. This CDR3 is CASSFFEQGYYEQYF. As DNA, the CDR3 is TGTGCCAGCAGCTTCTTTGAACAGGGGTACTACGAGCAGTACTTC.